This T cell receptor (beta chain) came from a study of T cells expressing NK-cell markers. Study-level information: Underlying the TCR beta repertoires were sorted CD3+CD56+NKG2C+, CD3+CD56+NKG2C- and CD3+CD56-NKG2C+ T cells.

This CDR3 comprises 15 residues. The germline CDR1 and CDR2 sequences are DFQATT and SNEGSKA (reference sequence). General observations from the study: Topping the CD3+CD56-NKG2C+ fraction as well were these clonotypes, in a handful of donors. CD8+ T cells in more than five donors included dominant NKG2C+ clonotypes at roughly 1.0-7.0%. HCMV specificity of the expanded NKG2C+ T cell clones was not established.

One entry per CDR3 protein, without DNA, is what TCRdb gives after re-calling the 5' RACE reads. The sample has around 110,000 distinct CDR3 sequences. As regards this clonotype: Its target is unknown.

J is TRBJ2-5 and V is TRBV20-1; TCRdb outputs TRBD1, but without DNA this stays unchecked. Input material: blood T cells: a sorted CD56 or NKG2C T cell subset, CD4+ or CD8+ T cells, or bulk PBMC T cells (not recorded which). The source of this sequence is a woman aged 18 to 69 in good health. The CDR3 reads CSARDGDGPGETQYF.